The clone carrying this T cell receptor (beta chain) was seen more than once but under ten times. The antigen remains unidentified. Samples had at least 6.5 million PBMCs isolated from them. Samples each had at least 5.5 micrograms of total RNA extracted. This sample was included in a study of blood T cells in healthy people across ages. Regarding the study as a whole: What prevented conclusive comparison of naive and antigen-experienced cells was that PBMCs were unsorted.

For the second PCR, which ran for roughly 6 to 11 cycles, a sample-barcoded 5' primer and a J-beta primer mix were used. Each cDNA molecule, via a template-switch adaptor with 12 random nucleotides, was tagged. In TCRdb, the 5' RACE reads were re-called with MiXCR into one record per CDR3 protein. The sample shows about 630,000 distinct CDR3 sequences, more than 20% of them seen only once. V lost 2 bases and J lost 6, with 16 bases in between. This CDR3 is built from 15 residues. CDR1 is SGHRS, CDR2 YFSETQ, per germline. The chain employs TRBV5-1 and TRBJ2-3; D possibly uses TRBD1 or TRBD2 (5 bases each). Sequenced input: blood. The sequence was obtained from a man aged 65-85 years in good health. The CDR3 reads CASSFRGAPGDTQYF. DNA of the CDR3: TGCGCCAGCAGCTTCAGAGGGGCCCCGGGGGATACGCAGTATTTT.